The clone carrying this T cell receptor (beta chain) was recorded at least ten times. Its antigen is undetermined. This record comes from a study of blood T cells in healthy people across ages. The CDR3 runs to 13 residues. V lost 1 base and J lost 6, with 9 bases in between. The germline CDR1 and CDR2 sequences are DFQATT and SNEGSKA (reference sequence). Findings and caveats of the study: Estimated diversity across one million T cells was deemed an underestimate. PBMCs that were unsorted prevented a conclusive naive versus antigen-experienced comparison. Higher naive T cell percentage went strongly together with higher TCR beta diversity.

Combining a sample-barcoded 5' primer with a J-beta primer mix, a second PCR ran for about 7 to 12 cycles. Each CDR3 protein gets one entry after TCRdb re-called the 5' RACE reads with MiXCR. In the table there are 450,000 to 700,000 distinct CDR3 sequences, 25% to 30% of which are singletons. Each sample yielded at least 5.5 micrograms of PBMC total RNA. What was sequenced was blood. The receptor comes from a woman between 65 and 79 years old in good health. The chain uses TRBV20-1 and TRBJ1-4; no reliable D call. CDR3 sequence: CSARGTSDEKLFF. The CDR3, as DNA: TGCAGTGCTAGAGGGACGAGTGATGAAAAACTGTTTTTT.